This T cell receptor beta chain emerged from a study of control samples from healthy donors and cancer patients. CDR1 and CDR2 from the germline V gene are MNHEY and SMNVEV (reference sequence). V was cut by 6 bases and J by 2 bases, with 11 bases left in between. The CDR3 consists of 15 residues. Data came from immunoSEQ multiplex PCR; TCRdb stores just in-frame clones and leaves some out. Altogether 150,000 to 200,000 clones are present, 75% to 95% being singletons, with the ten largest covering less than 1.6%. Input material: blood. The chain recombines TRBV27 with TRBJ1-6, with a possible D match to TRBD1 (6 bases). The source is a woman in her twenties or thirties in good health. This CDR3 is CASRRQAAYNSPLHF. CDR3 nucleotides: TGTGCCAGCAGGAGACAGGCCGCCTATAATTCACCCCTCCACTTT.